The T cell receptor beta chain under discussion was sequenced for a study of OX40 agonist ivuxolimab in advanced cancers. Turning to the study itself: Of mixed ages from about 20 to 85 and averaging 60 years, the group was just under 85% male. General study results and limits: At doses 0.1 to 3.0 mg/kg, CD4+ and CD8+ clones expanded.

CDR3 size: 16 residues. This clone showed up just once. Its cognate antigen is unknown. Only in-frame clones appear in the TCRdb table, and some are missing; sequencing was by immunoSEQ multiplex PCR. Found here are tens of thousands of clones, more than 75% of them singletons; the top ten hold around 13%. Source: CD4+ or CD8+ T cells sorted from blood, taken in a trial of the OX40 agonist ivuxolimab. The clonotype originates from an adult with an advanced solid tumor such as melanoma, head and neck, liver or kidney cancer. The chain joins TRBV21-1 to TRBJ2-3; the table's D call of TRBD1 was not tested on the DNA. TRBV21-1 is reported as a pseudogene. CDR3 DNA sequence: TGTGCCAGCAGCCTCCGTCGGACAGTGTACGTCGATACGCAGTATTTT. Its protein product is CASSLRRTVYVDTQYF.